This TCR beta chain originates from a study of cytotoxic CD8 clonotypes in ibrutinib-treated CLL. The study, taken as a whole, reports: The public clonotypes identified were infrequent and showed contraction or stability on treatment.

For this clone: The antigen remains undetermined.

TCRdb keeps only in-frame clones here, not all; method: immunoSEQ multiplex PCR. This table has roughly 180,000 clones, 84% appearing once. This CDR3 has 14 residues. Trimming took 3 bases from V and 10 from J; bases not matched to a gene: 7. CDR1 is SGHTA, CDR2 FQGNSA, per germline. The clonotype originates from a human donor with chronic lymphocytic leukemia. Sequenced here: PBMCs, sampled after 24 months of ibrutinib treatment. The V call is TRBV7-2, the J call TRBJ1-1, with TRBD1 matching over 11 bases. The CDR3 spells CASSFPGQGVGAFF. The CDR3 bases are TGTGCCAGCAGCTTCCCGGGACAGGGGGTAGGAGCTTTCTTT.